The source of this TCR beta chain is a study of T-cell reconstitution after alpha-beta-depleted transplantation in children. General study results and limits: It was reported that alpha-beta T cells came from several hundred expanded graft clones (about two months after transplant). The main origin of T-cell counts and diversity one year after transplant was newly produced T cells.

Trimming shortened V by 5 bases and J by 4 bases, and 15 bases separated the two germline ends. Germline CDR1 MDHEN, CDR2 SYDVKM. CDR3 length equals 14 residues. In this sample, this clonotype turned up many times. Its antigen is undetermined. A TCRbeta library incorporating unique molecular identifiers was prepared. TCRdb re-analysed the PCR reads in MiXCR, keeping a single row per CDR3 protein. This sample has a few hundred thousand distinct CDR3 sequences, with about 7% found just once. The chain links TRBV28 to TRBJ2-7; a possible D gene is TRBD2 (6 bases). The material sequenced was PBMCs, taken before TCRalphabeta/CD19-depleted stem cell transplant. This TCR was recovered from a boy between 2 and 15 years old with acute lymphoblastic leukemia, due to receive a stem cell transplant. CDR3 region: CASSPHRTIYEQYF. The CDR3 nucleotides are TGTGCCAGCAGTCCCCACCGGACTATTTACGAGCAGTACTTC.